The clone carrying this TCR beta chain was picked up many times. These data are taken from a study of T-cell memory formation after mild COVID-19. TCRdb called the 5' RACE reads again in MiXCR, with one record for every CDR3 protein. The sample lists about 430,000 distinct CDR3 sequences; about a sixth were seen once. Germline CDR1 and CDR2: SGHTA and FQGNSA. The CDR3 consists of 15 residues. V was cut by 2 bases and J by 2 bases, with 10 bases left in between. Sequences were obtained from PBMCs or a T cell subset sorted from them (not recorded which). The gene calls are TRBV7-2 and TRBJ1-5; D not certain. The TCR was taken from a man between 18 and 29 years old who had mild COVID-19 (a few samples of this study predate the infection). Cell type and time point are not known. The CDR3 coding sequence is TGTGCCAGCAGCTTAAACGGCCATGGCAATCAGCCCCAGCATTTT. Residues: CASSLNGHGNQPQHF. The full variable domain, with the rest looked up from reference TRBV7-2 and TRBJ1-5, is GAGVSQSPSNKVTEKGKDVELRCDPISGHTALYWYRQSLGQGLEFLIYFQGNSAPDKSGLPSDRFSAERTGGSVSTLTIQRTQQEDSAVYLCASSLNGHGNQPQHFGDGTRLSIL.